Each of the 15 T cell receptor beta chains below was sequenced from the same sample in a study of control samples from healthy donors and cancer patients. Method: immunoSEQ multiplex PCR; TCRdb's copy keeps in-frame clones and lacks some. This table has 70,000 to 95,000 clones, around 87% appearing once. The sequenced sample was blood. The receptors derive from a man aged 45-60 years in good health.

The DNA of the CDR3 is TGTGCCAGCTCACCTACCAGAGATCAGCCCCAGCATTTT. This translates into CASSPTRDQPQHF. V gene TRBV18 combines with J gene TRBJ1-5; no clear D gene. Germline assignment: CDR1 KGHSH and CDR2 LQKENI. This CDR3 is built from 13 residues. Trimming removed 3 bases from V and 5 bases from J, with 8 bases in between. Using reference TRBV18 and TRBJ1-5 for the parts outside the CDR3, the full variable domain is NAGVMQNPRHLVRRRGQEARLRCSPMKGHSHVYWYRQLPEEGLKFMVYLQKENIIDESGMPKERFSAEFPKEGPSILRIQQVVRGDSAAYFCASSPTRDQPQHFGDGTRLSIL.

This chain links TRBV9 with TRBJ2-1; tentatively, D is TRBD2 (5 bases). This CDR3 contains 14 residues. Trimming pared 0 bases from V and 8 bases from J, leaving 12 bases between. Germline loops: CDR1 SGDLS, CDR2 YYNGEE. The chain's CDR3 is CASSVGTGIYEQFF. Written as DNA, the CDR3 is TGTGCCAGCAGCGTAGGGACGGGGATCTATGAGCAGTTCTTC.

This chain connects TRBV6-5 to TRBJ2-3; D unresolved. The CDR3 length is 16 residues. With 0 bases removed from V and 0 bases from J, the gap between germline ends came to 10 bases. The germline gives CDR1 MNHEY, CDR2 SVGAGI. DNA for the CDR3: TGTGCCAGCAGTTACTCTTGGTCCGTTAGCACAGATACGCAGTATTTT. Its translation: CASSYSWSVSTDTQYF.

The rearrangement uses TRBV12-1 and TRBJ1-4; the table's D call, TRBD1, was not checked against the DNA. TRBV12-1 is termed a pseudogene. This CDR3 has 16 amino acids. The CDR3 spells CASSFFKDIPNEKLFF. The CDR3, as DNA: TGTGCCAGCAGCTTTTTCAAGGACATTCCTAATGAAAAACTGTTTTTT.

V and J are TRBV10-3 and TRBJ1-4; the D is unclear. V was pared by 0 bases and J by 2 bases, with 10 bases between. The CDR3 covers 16 residues. CDR1 is ENHRY, CDR2 SYGVKD, per germline. The CDR3 sequence is CAISESKGATNEKLFF. The CDR3 DNA reads TGTGCCATCAGTGAGTCAAAAGGTGCGACTAATGAAAAACTGTTTTTT.

This chain joins TRBV30 and TRBJ1-6; 8 bases line up with TRBD1. V lost 2 bases to trimming and J lost 9 bases; unmatched junction nucleotides: 6. CDR3 size: 14 residues. CDR1 is GTSNPN, CDR2 SVGIG, per germline (reference sequence). The CDR3 coding sequence is TGTGCCTGGAGTCTGACAGGGGAGAGTTCACCCCTCCACTTT. Its translation: CAWSLTGESSPLHF.

V gene TRBV4-2 combines with J gene TRBJ2-7; perhaps D is TRBD1 or TRBD2 (5 bases each). The CDR3 extends over 15 amino acids. Germline CDR1 and CDR2: LGHNA and YNFKEQ. Deletions cut 0 bases from V and 0 bases from J, with 9 bases between. CDR3 coding DNA: TGTGCCAGCAGCCAAGACTCAGGGAGCTCCTACGAGCAGTACTTC. Translation gives CASSQDSGSSYEQYF.

A few counts support this clone. The J gene is TRBJ2-5, the V gene TRBV4-1, with 9 positions matching TRBD2. The germline V gene has CDR1 MGHRA and CDR2 YSYEKL. The CDR3 spans 17 residues. J lost 6 bases, V lost 0 bases, and 11 bases had no gene match. CDR3 DNA: TGCGCCAGCAGCCAAGATGGGGCGGGGGGGCCTTTACAGACCCAGTACTTC. Protein sequence: CASSQDGAGGPLQTQYF.

This clone was counted once. V and J are TRBV6-2 or TRBV6-3 and TRBJ2-5; 9 bases agree with TRBD2. The CDR3 is made up of 15 amino acids. Germline values: CDR1 MNHEY, CDR2 SVGEGT. V lost 2 bases to trimming and J lost 6 bases; unmatched junction nucleotides: 7. CDR3: CASSYALAGTKTQYF. The CDR3 DNA is TGTGCCAGCAGTTACGCGCTAGCGGGGACCAAGACCCAGTACTTC.

V and J are TRBV3-1 (or the pseudogene TRBV3-2) and TRBJ2-7; a weak D match, TRBD1 (6 bases). The CDR3 spans 17 residues. Trimming cost V 1 base and J 2 bases, with 18 bases left between them. CDR1 and CDR2 (germline): LGHDT, YNNKEL (reference sequence). The CDR3 sequence: CASSQGDYREKAYEQYF. The CDR3 DNA sequence: TGTGCCAGCAGCCAAGGAGACTACAGGGAAAAGGCCTACGAGCAGTACTTC.

The rearrangement joins TRBV13 to TRBJ1-1; TRBD1 aligns across 11 bases. The CDR3 runs 16 residues. Germline loops: CDR1 PRHDT, CDR2 FYEKMQ (reference sequence). Germline trimming cut 5 bases from V and 10 bases from J; bases unmatched to any gene: 15. CDR3 nucleotides: TGTGCCAGCAGCCCATACGGACAGGGGGCGACCCTCGGAGCTTTCTTT. It translates to CASSPYGQGATLGAFF.

The rearrangement joins TRBV7-2 to TRBJ1-1; no clear D gene. The length of the CDR3 is 14 residues. CDR1 and CDR2 (germline): SGHTA, FQGNSA. V lost 2 bases to trimming and J lost 1 base, with 8 bases between them. The CDR3 coding sequence is TGTGCCAGCAGCTTACTGCTCGGGAACACTGAAGCTTTCTTT. It encodes CASSLLLGNTEAFF.

The V call is TRBV24-1, the J call TRBJ2-7, with 7 bases fitting TRBD2. The CDR3 sequence is 14 residues long. Trimming removed 5 bases from V and 2 bases from J; junction bases left unmatched: 5. Germline CDR1 is KGHDR and CDR2 is SFDVKD. This CDR3 reads CATSVGGSAYEQYF. CDR3 coding DNA: TGTGCCACCAGTGTCGGGGGGAGTGCCTACGAGCAGTACTTC.

This chain joins TRBV6-6 and TRBJ2-7; tentatively, D is TRBD1 (5 bases). CDR3 length: 15 residues. Trimming removed 2 bases at V and 3 bases at J, with 14 bases between. CDR1 MNHNY and CDR2 SVGAGI come from the germline V gene (reference sequence). CDR3 residues: CASSYPDRANYEQYF. CDR3 in DNA: TGTGCCAGCAGTTACCCCGACAGAGCCAACTACGAGCAGTACTTC.

The genes are TRBV11-2 and TRBJ1-3; D possibly corresponds to TRBD1 (6 bases). CDR1 SGHAT and CDR2 FQNNGV come from the germline V gene. The CDR3 length is 15 residues. The germline V and J ends were trimmed by 5 bases and 0 bases, with 11 bases remaining between them. The CDR3 bases are TGTGCCAGCAGCCATCACAGGGACTCTGGAAACACCATATATTTT. It specifies CASSHHRDSGNTIYF.